Included here is one T cell receptor (beta chain) sequence, with context. Its target is not known. The sample belongs to a study of a mutant IDH1 vaccine in newly diagnosed glioma. Looking at the study overall: Held at week 35, visit V12 was the safety follow-up, and visit V13 followed at week 47.

Time point given: week 35, safety follow-up. The study gave 300 ug of mutant IDH1 20-mer peptide per vaccine dose, with topical imiquimod. This CDR3 is 11 amino acids long. From germline, CDR1 is DFQATT and CDR2 SNEGSKA (reference sequence). V dropped 5 bases and J dropped 10 bases, with 14 bases sitting between them. This table comes from immunoSEQ multiplex PCR, and its TCRdb copy is limited to in-frame clones, with some not included. The sample consists of tens of thousands of clones, 75% to 90% of them appearing once. The J gene is TRBJ1-1, the V gene TRBV20-1; D not certain. The receptor was isolated from a man aged 40-50 years with glioma. The material was PBMCs, obtained from a glioma patient whose treatment included an IDH1 peptide vaccine. CDR3: CSAGGTIGAFF. DNA of the CDR3: TGCAGTGCTGGCGGAACAATTGGAGCTTTCTTT.